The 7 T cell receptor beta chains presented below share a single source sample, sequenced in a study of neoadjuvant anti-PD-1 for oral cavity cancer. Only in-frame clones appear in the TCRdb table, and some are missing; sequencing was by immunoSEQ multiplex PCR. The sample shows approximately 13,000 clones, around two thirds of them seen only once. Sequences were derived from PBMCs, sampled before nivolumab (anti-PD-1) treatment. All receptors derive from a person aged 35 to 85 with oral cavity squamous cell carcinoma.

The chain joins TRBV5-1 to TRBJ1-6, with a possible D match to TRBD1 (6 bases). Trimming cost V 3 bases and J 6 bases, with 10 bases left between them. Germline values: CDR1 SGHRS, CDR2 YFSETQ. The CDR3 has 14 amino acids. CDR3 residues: CASSSRQVNSPLHF. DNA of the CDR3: TGCGCCAGCAGCTCCAGACAGGTTAATTCACCCCTCCACTTT.

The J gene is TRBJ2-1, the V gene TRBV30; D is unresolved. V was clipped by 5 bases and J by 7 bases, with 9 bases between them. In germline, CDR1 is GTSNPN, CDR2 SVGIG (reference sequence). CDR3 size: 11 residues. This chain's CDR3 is CAWAERNEQFF. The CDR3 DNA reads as TGTGCCTGGGCTGAGAGAAATGAGCAGTTCTTC.

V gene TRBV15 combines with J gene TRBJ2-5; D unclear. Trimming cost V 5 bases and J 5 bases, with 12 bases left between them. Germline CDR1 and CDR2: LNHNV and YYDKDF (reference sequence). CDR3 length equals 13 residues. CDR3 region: CATSRGPPETQYF. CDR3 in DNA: TGTGCCACCAGCCGAGGACCGCCGGAGACCCAGTACTTC.

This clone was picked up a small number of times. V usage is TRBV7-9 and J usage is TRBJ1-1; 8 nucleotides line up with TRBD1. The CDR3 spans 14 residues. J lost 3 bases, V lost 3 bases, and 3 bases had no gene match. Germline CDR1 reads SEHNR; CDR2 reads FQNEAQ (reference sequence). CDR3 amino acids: CASSFRQGYTEAFF. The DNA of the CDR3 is TGTGCCAGCAGCTTCAGACAGGGGTACACTGAAGCTTTCTTT.

CDR3 sequence reads: CASSGRLLYEQYF. The CDR3 nucleotides are TGTGCCAGCTCGGGGCGCCTTCTCTACGAGCAGTACTTC. The V and J genes are TRBV2 and TRBJ2-7; either TRBD1 or TRBD2 may supply D (5 bases each). CDR3 length equals 13 residues. Germline V gene lookup returns CDR1 SNHLY and CDR2 FYNNEI. Between the trimmed V and J ends, which lost 8 bases and 3 bases, there was a span of 14 bases.

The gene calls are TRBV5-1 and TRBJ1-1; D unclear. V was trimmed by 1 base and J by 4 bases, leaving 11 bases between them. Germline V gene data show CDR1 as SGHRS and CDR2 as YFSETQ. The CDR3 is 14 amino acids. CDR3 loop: CASSLITEGTEAFF. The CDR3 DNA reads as TGCGCCAGCAGCTTGATAACAGAAGGCACTGAAGCTTTCTTT. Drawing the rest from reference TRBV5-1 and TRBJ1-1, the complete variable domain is KAGVTQTPRYLIKTRGQQVTLSCSPISGHRSVSWYQQTPGQGLQFLFEYFSETQRNKGNFPGRFSGRQFSNSRSEMNVSTLELGDSALYLCASSLITEGTEAFFGQGTRLTVV.

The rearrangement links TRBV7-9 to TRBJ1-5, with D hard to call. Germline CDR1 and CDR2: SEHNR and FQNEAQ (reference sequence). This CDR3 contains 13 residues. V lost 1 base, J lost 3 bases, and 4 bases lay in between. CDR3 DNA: TGTGCCAGCAGCTTAGAGTACAATCAGCCCCAGCATTTT. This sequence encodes CASSLEYNQPQHF.